The present T cell receptor beta chain was sequenced within a study of cytomegalovirus exposure and HLA in healthy donors. Per germline, CDR1 SGHRS and CDR2 YFSETQ. The CDR3 contains 16 residues. V gave up 1 base and J gave up 1 base, with 13 bases separating them. 60 Vbeta and 13 Jbeta primers were used in PCR. The method was immunoSEQ multiplex PCR; TCRdb's version includes in-frame clones alone and lacks a portion of them. Here the sample table reports more than 110,000 clones. This clonotype was obtained from a man in his forties in good health and CMV-seronegative. The chain employs TRBV5-1 and TRBJ2-3, with D possibly TRBD2 on 7 matching bases. Material: PBMCs. CDR3 DNA: TGCGCCAGCAGCTTGACAACGGGGGGCCGCACAGATACGCAGTATTTT. This encodes CASSLTTGGRTDTQYF.